The 9 T cell receptor beta chains reported below all come from one sample, sequenced in a study of radiotherapy plus CTLA-4 blockade in lung cancer. Data came from immunoSEQ multiplex PCR; TCRdb stores just in-frame clones and leaves some out. The sample records around 90,000 clones, around four fifths being singletons. The source material was peripheral blood, sampled from a patient treated with radiotherapy plus ipilimumab. These receptors were obtained from a human donor with non-small cell lung cancer that progressed on radiotherapy plus ipilimumab.

The chain joins TRBV13 to TRBJ2-2; no clear D. V was shortened by 0 bases and J by 0 bases, with 8 bases between the two germline ends. This CDR3 has 16 residues. Germline assignment: CDR1 PRHDT and CDR2 FYEKMQ (reference sequence). CDR3 bases: TGTGCCAGCAGCTTAGGCCGCCCTCCGAACACCGGGGAGCTGTTTTTT. It is translated as CASSLGRPPNTGELFF.

The chain recombines TRBV5-4 with TRBJ2-1; a possible D gene is TRBD2 (5 bases). CDR3 length: 15 amino acids. Germline lookup yields CDR1 SGHNT and CDR2 YYREEE (reference sequence). The germline V and J ends were trimmed by 4 bases and 2 bases, with 13 bases remaining between them. The CDR3 region is CASSRGPDPYNEQFF. CDR3 nucleotide sequence: TGTGCCAGCAGCCGAGGGCCAGATCCCTACAATGAGCAGTTCTTC.

In its sample, this clone was seen once. V and J are TRBV9 and TRBJ2-2, with TRBD2 identical over 10 bases. V dropped 4 bases and J dropped 7; count of bases not matched to a gene: 10. CDR3 size: 16 residues. Germline values: CDR1 SGDLS, CDR2 YYNGEE. CDR3 nucleotide sequence: TGTGCCAGCAGCCCGTCTAGCGGGAGATTTATCGGGGAGCTGTTTTTT. Its protein is CASSPSSGRFIGELFF.

This clone was recorded once. CDR3 nucleotide sequence: TGCGCCAGCAGCGCAAGCGGGGGGGCAACCGGGGAGCTGTTTTTT. Protein: CASSASGGATGELFF. The chain has TRBV5-1 and TRBJ2-2; the match to TRBD2 covers 10 bases. This CDR3 has 15 amino acids. Looked up from germline, CDR1 is SGHRS and CDR2 is YFSETQ. Losses at the gene ends were 4 bases for V and 5 bases for J; bases not matched to a gene: 5.

The sample holds a few counts of this clone. Compared with germline, one end of the junction differs, possibly owing to a read error. The J gene is TRBJ2-2, the V gene TRBV5-1; possible D gene TRBD1, 5 bases. The germline V gene has CDR1 SGHRS and CDR2 YFSETQ. This CDR3 region has 13 residues. CDR3 amino acids: CASSSIQAGELFF. The CDR3 region has the DNA TGTGCCAGCAGCTCAATACAGGCCGGGGAGCTGTTTTTT.

The chain combines TRBV18 with TRBJ2-3; D gene unclear. CDR3 size: 14 residues. CDR1 and CDR2 (germline): KGHSH, LQKENI. The V and J ends lost 0 bases and 4 bases respectively, with 8 bases between them. CDR3 DNA sequence: TGTGCCAGCTCACCACCGTCCAGCCCAGATACGCAGTATTTT. Translating gives CASSPPSSPDTQYF. The complete variable domain, with remaining parts taken from reference TRBV18 and TRBJ2-3, reads NAGVMQNPRHLVRRRGQEARLRCSPMKGHSHVYWYRQLPEEGLKFMVYLQKENIIDESGMPKERFSAEFPKEGPSILRIQQVVRGDSAAYFCASSPPSSPDTQYFGPGTRLTVL.

The chain carries TRBV5-1 and TRBJ2-5, with D hard to call. Germline V gene sequence: CDR1 SGHRS, CDR2 YFSETQ. The CDR3 totals 13 residues. The V gene lost 0 bases and the J gene lost 2 bases, with 5 bases spanning the gap. For the CDR3, the DNA is TGCGCCAGCAGCTTGGGGCAACAAGAGACCCAGTACTTC. Translation gives CASSLGQQETQYF.

V and J are TRBV7-3 and TRBJ2-7; D unresolved. V was trimmed by 1 base and J by 0 bases, leaving 4 bases between them. This CDR3 has 13 residues. Germline assignment: CDR1 SGHTA and CDR2 FQGTGA. The CDR3 DNA reads as TGTGCCAGCAGCTTAAGCCCCTCCTACGAGCAGTACTTC. Translation gives CASSLSPSYEQYF.

This sequence joins TRBV25-1 and TRBJ2-5; D is uncertain. The CDR3 runs to 16 residues. Trimming took 2 bases from V and 5 from J, leaving 18 bases between them. Germline V CDR1 and CDR2: MGHDK, SYGVNS. The CDR3, as DNA: TGTGCCAGCAGTGAAGTTTCGGGCCTCGCCCAGGAGACCCAGTACTTC. The encoded protein is CASSEVSGLAQETQYF.